The T cell receptor (beta chain) described here comes from a study of shared clonotypes between healthy human individuals (dated by TCRdb to 2018 to 2021). With respect to the entire study: A few men and a couple of women, aged 18 to 49 years, made up the cohort. Each donor's leukapheresis produced roughly between roughly 0.85 and 9.5 billion PBMCs. Per donor, three plates each were used for CD4 naive and CD4 memory, two for CD8 naive, and one for CD8 memory. Different laboratories and diverse techniques were used to prepare libraries and sequence TCR repertoires, to increase sequencing depth and limit assay-specific biases. The study deeply sequenced blood TCR repertoires of about 5 healthy adults to estimate repertoire size and the extent of clonotype sharing between individuals. Points the paper makes about the study in general: Based on pairwise subsampling, the degree of clonotype sharing among donors was expected to be affected by sequencing depth. Sampling was limited to blood, and TCR repertoires in tissue likely differ from TCR repertoires in blood. Even with the large sequencing depth, rarefaction of the sorted-subset datasets indicated that sequencing was incomplete. Sharing across a few donors was observed for about 4.8% of naive CD4, less than 4% of naive CD8, over 2% of memory CD4, and roughly 0.4% of memory CD8 clonotypes. Clonotypes shared by all four sorted-subset donors showed higher generation probabilities than non-shared clonotypes. Estimated clonotype richness was generally larger for naive than for memory subsets. The genetic and exposure-history diversity represented was limited by the small number of donors.

TCR CDR3 regions were amplified from genomic DNA by multiplex PCR using the deep immunoSEQ assay. For each cell subset, the extracted genomic DNA was distributed evenly across all wells of several immunoSEQ 96-well plates, and each plate served as one replicate. For sorted subsets, each replicate PCR was loaded with approximately 190 ng genomic DNA, equivalent to about 33,000 T cell genomes. Purified libraries were measured with a Qubit 3.0 fluorometer, size-checked on a Bioanalyzer 2100, and measured again with the KAPA Library Quantification kit. A separate single-read 150-cycle Illumina NextSeq 550 flow cell was used to sequence each immunoSEQ 96-well plate. The original methods were these. Because the immunoSEQ output included only junctional sequences and no quality scores, the filtering could not be the same as the filtering used for full-length reads. Sequences were annotated with PyIR, a Python wrapper for IgBLAST v1.9, and V/J genes and CDR3 were assigned using IMGT germline references. Reads were filtered out if the reads had weak V/J assignments (E-value above 1e-6), no CDR3, stop codons, out-of-frame junctions, or ambiguous translated residues. V3J clonotypes were defined as sequences sharing the same inferred V gene, J gene, and CDR3 amino acid sequence. The percentage overlap between two repertoires was calculated by dividing the number of shared unique clonotypes by the size of the smaller repertoire. Repertoire richness was assessed with RTK rarefaction, the Chao1 estimator, and Recon v2.1 estimates of unobserved clonotypes. OLGA was used to compute generation probabilities for all TCRbeta clonotypes that the gDNA method yielded from a few donors. TCRdb stores this immuneACCESS table with in-frame sequences only. Part of the clones is absent; in the studies checked, under half of the shortfall reflects unresolved V genes, and no reason is known for the rest. Clonal size and the V and J genes are those of that table, whereas D and trimming came from the DNA. The sample table shows roughly 2,300,000 clones, and around 92% are seen once. Around 0.38% of the sample lies in the top ten.

The germline V gene gives CDR1 as MNHNS and CDR2 as SASEGT. The CDR3 numbers 15 residues from cysteine through phenylalanine. The read is trimmed to its CDR3 DNA, 45 bases read in frame from base 1. Trimming leaves V shorter by 3 bases and J shorter by 2 bases, with the junction holding 3 bases beyond the gene matches. Worth noting for this clone: Its antigen is currently not known. Per-base qualities were not stored, and no clone one base away is much larger.

Healthy HIV-negative adults with no recently reported acute infections or vaccinations were included as donors. All donors were Caucasian adults living in Nashville, Tennessee, USA. Magnetic negative selection was used to enrich CD4+ T cells, after which naive cells were positively selected on CD45RA and the negative fraction became the memory subset. After blood collection by leukapheresis, PBMCs were isolated using Ficoll-Histopaque density gradient centrifugation and then cryopreserved in the vapor phase of liquid nitrogen. Purity and quantity of every magnetically sorted T cell population were checked by analytical flow cytometry. Each sorted fraction had its genomic DNA isolated and then quantified by UV absorbance on a Nanodrop 2000c.

The chain links TRBV6-1 with TRBJ2-3, with TRBD1 identical over 9 junction bases. The sequenced sample consisted of naive CD4+ T cells from PBMCs. The intended sense of this specimen's cell subset or site label: CD45RA+ positively selected. The sequence was collected from a man aged 18 to 29 in good health. Some clones in this sample may be carry-over from other donors' samples. The CDR3: CASSETGGDTDTQYF. The DNA reads TGTGCCAGCAGTGAGACAGGGGGTGACACAGATACGCAGTATTTT.